The 15 T cell receptor beta chains in this list originate from one sample, sequenced in a study of shared clonotypes between healthy human individuals. CD45RO-negative, CCR7-selected cells formed the naive CD8 fraction, which excluded terminally differentiated effector memory CD45RA+ cells. TCRdb's table, derived via immunoSEQ multiplex PCR, lists solely in-frame clones and lacks some. This sample has some 800,000 clones, with nearly 95% found just once. Sequencing input: naive CD8+ T cells sorted from blood. The receptors were sampled from a man in his thirties or forties in good health.

This chain uses TRBV5-1 with TRBJ2-7; 7 positions agree with TRBD1. Germline values: CDR1 SGHRS, CDR2 YFSETQ. J lost 5 bases, V lost 1 base, and 6 bases had no gene match. The CDR3 is made up of 14 amino acids. CDR3 in DNA: TGCGCCAGCAGCTTGACCAGGGGACAGAACGAGCAGTACTTC. Its protein is CASSLTRGQNEQYF.

This clone was seen a few times. The chain couples TRBV27 to TRBJ2-1; 7 nucleotides align to TRBD2. Germline V gene data show CDR1 as MNHEY and CDR2 as SMNVEV (reference sequence). The J segment lost 5 bases and the V segment lost 5 bases, leaving 12 bases of the junction unmatched. The CDR3 is 16 residues long. The CDR3, as DNA: TGTGCCAGCAGTACTGGCTGGCGGGAGTACGACAATGAGCAGTTCTTC. Translated: CASSTGWREYDNEQFF.

The rearrangement joins TRBV15 to TRBJ2-1, with 7 bases fitting TRBD1. V lost 5 bases and J lost 4; bases outside the gene matches: 5. Looked up from germline, CDR1 is LNHNV and CDR2 is YYDKDF (reference sequence). This CDR3 has 14 residues. In nucleotides, the CDR3 is TGTGCCACCAGCCGGACAGGATTTTACAATGAGCAGTTCTTC. Translating it yields CATSRTGFYNEQFF.

This chain uses TRBV6-5 with TRBJ1-1; 7 nucleotides line up with TRBD1. The V gene's germline CDR1 is MNHEY and CDR2 SVGAGI. Unmatched junction bases numbered 3, after V lost 2 bases and J lost 0 bases. The length of the CDR3 is 15 residues. The CDR3 sequence: CASSYTGQMNTEAFF. CDR3 sequence (DNA): TGTGCCAGCAGTTACACGGGACAGATGAACACTGAAGCTTTCTTT.

The chain joins TRBV28 to TRBJ2-3; TRBD2 aligns across 11 bases. Looked up from germline, CDR1 is MDHEN and CDR2 is SYDVKM. The CDR3 is 17 residues long. The trim removed 5 bases at V and 3 bases at J, leaving 10 bases unmatched. CDR3 sequence (DNA): TGTGCCAGCAGTCAACTCACTAGCGGGAGTCTTACAGATACGCAGTATTTT. It yields the protein CASSQLTSGSLTDTQYF.

The rearrangement joins TRBV7-9 to TRBJ1-1; D gene uncertain. CDR3 size: 14 residues. Deletions cut 1 base from V and 3 bases from J, with 9 bases between. Germline V gene data show CDR1 as SEHNR and CDR2 as FQNEAQ (reference sequence). The CDR3 nucleotides are TGTGCCAGCAGCTTAGTACGGAGGGACACTGAAGCTTTCTTT. It encodes CASSLVRRDTEAFF.

J is TRBJ1-5 and V is TRBV5-6, with a possible D match to TRBD1 (6 bases). The CDR3 is 15 amino acids. Looked up from germline, CDR1 is SGHDT and CDR2 is YYEEEE. V gave up 3 bases and J gave up 3 bases, with 13 bases separating them. CDR3 loop: CASSSFQGYNQPQHF. The CDR3 bases are TGTGCCAGCAGCTCCTTTCAGGGGTACAATCAGCCCCAGCATTTT.

This clone occurred once. The chain uses TRBV2 and TRBJ2-7; TRBD2 matches at 8 bases. The junction had 5 bases not matched to a gene; V was cut back by 6 bases and J by 1 base. The CDR3 consists of 14 residues. Germline loops: CDR1 SNHLY, CDR2 FYNNEI. The CDR3 region has the DNA TGTGCCAGCAGGGCTAGCGGGTGGTCCTACGAGCAGTACTTC. It yields the protein CASRASGWSYEQYF.

The rearrangement joins TRBV27 to TRBJ2-7; 10 bases are a match to TRBD1. Losses at the gene ends were 8 bases for V and 7 bases for J; bases not matched to a gene: 11. The CDR3 contains 14 residues. Germline CDR1 MNHEY, CDR2 SMNVEV (reference sequence). As DNA, the CDR3 is TGTGCCAGCTCCCCCCTTGGGACAGGGGTAGAGCAGTACTTC. Protein product: CASSPLGTGVEQYF.

Only one count was recorded for this clone. The chain has TRBV7-9 and TRBJ2-5, with D tentatively TRBD1 (5 bases). The CDR3 consists of 15 residues. Germline V CDR1 and CDR2: SEHNR, FQNEAQ (reference sequence). Trimming cost V 5 bases and J 5 bases, with 18 bases left between them. The CDR3 protein is CASSLIQGLLETQYF. CDR3 bases: TGTGCCAGCAGCCTTATCCAGGGCCTCCTGGAGACCCAGTACTTC.

The chain carries TRBV11-3 and TRBJ2-1; 7 bases agree with TRBD2. Germline V gene lookup returns CDR1 SGHNT and CDR2 YENEEA. Trimming took 2 bases from V and 4 from J; bases not matched to a gene: 5. There are 15 residues in the CDR3. The CDR3 DNA is TGTGCCAGCAGCTTAACCAGGACTAGATACAATGAGCAGTTCTTC. This gives the protein CASSLTRTRYNEQFF. The complete variable domain, with remaining parts taken from reference TRBV11-3 and TRBJ2-1, reads EAGVVQSPRYKIIEKKQPVAFWCNPISGHNTLYWYLQNLGQGPELLIRYENEEAVDDSQLPKDRFSAERLKGVDSTLKIQPAELGDSAVYLCASSLTRTRYNEQFFGPGTRLTVL.

The chain combines TRBV6-1 with TRBJ2-2; no definite D call. This CDR3 is 16 amino acids long. Trimming stripped 4 bases from V and 3 bases from J, with 15 bases between. Germline values: CDR1 MNHNS, CDR2 SASEGT. The CDR3 reads CASSGDIWGHTGELFF. The CDR3 DNA reads as TGTGCCAGCAGTGGCGACATTTGGGGTCACACCGGGGAGCTGTTTTTT.

The chain has TRBV4-3 and TRBJ2-7, with D perhaps matching TRBD1 (6 bases). The V end was cut by 1 base, the J end by 1 base, with 11 bases between. Germline V gene lookup returns CDR1 LGHNA and CDR2 YSLEER. The CDR3 has 15 residues. CDR3 nucleotide sequence: TGCGCCAGCAGCCAAGGCCAGGGGTTGTCCTACGAGCAGTACTTC. This encodes CASSQGQGLSYEQYF.

This clone has only a few counts. Other DNA sequences in the same sample also yield this CDR3. The gene calls are TRBV7-9 and TRBJ2-5; TRBD1 might be the D (6 bases). The CDR3 sequence is 14 residues long. V was clipped by 5 bases and J by 2 bases, with 12 bases between them. CDR1 and CDR2 from the germline V gene are SEHNR and FQNEAQ (reference sequence). The CDR3 sequence: CASSLVQGQETQYF. DNA for the CDR3: TGTGCCAGCAGCCTGGTACAGGGACAAGAGACCCAGTACTTC. Using reference TRBV7-9 and TRBJ2-5 for the parts outside the CDR3, the full variable domain is DTGVSQNPRHKITKRGQNVTFRCDPISEHNRLYWYRQTLGQGPEFLTYFQNEAQLEKSRLLSDRFSAERPKGSFSTLEIQRTEQGDSAMYLCASSLVQGQETQYFGPGTRLLVL.

This rearrangement joins TRBV11-3 to TRBJ2-3; no clear D. V dropped 3 bases and J dropped 2 bases, with 6 bases sitting between them. This CDR3 is built from 13 residues. The germline V gene encodes CDR1 SGHNT and CDR2 YENEEA. CDR3 DNA sequence: TGTGCCAGCAGCTTCGCCTCCACAGATACGCAGTATTTT. The encoded protein is CASSFASTDTQYF.